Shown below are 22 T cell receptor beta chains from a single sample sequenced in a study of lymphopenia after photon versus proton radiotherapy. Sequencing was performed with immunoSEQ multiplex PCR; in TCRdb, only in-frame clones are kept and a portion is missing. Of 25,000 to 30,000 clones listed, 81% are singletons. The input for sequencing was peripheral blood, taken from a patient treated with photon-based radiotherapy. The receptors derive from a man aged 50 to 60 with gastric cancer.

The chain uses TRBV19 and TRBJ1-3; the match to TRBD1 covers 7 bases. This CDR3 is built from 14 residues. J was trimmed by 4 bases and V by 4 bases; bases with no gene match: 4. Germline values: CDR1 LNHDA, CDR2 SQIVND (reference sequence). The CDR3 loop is CASSTRQGGNTIYF. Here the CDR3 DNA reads TGTGCCAGTAGTACAAGACAGGGAGGAAACACCATATATTTT.

The CDR3 region has the DNA TGCGCCAGCAGCCGCTCTGGTAGCGTTATTAATGAAAAACTGTTTTTT. It is translated as CASSRSGSVINEKLFF. The chain links TRBV5-1 to TRBJ1-4; D ambiguous. This CDR3 is 16 amino acids long. Germline lookup yields CDR1 SGHRS and CDR2 YFSETQ. Trimming shortened V by 4 bases and J by 4 bases, and 17 bases separated the two germline ends.

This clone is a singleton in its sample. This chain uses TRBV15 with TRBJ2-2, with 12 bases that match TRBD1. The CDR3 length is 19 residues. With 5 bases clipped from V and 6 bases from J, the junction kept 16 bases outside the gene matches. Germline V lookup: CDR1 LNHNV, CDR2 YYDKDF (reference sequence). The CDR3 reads CATSPRSALGQGAAGELFF. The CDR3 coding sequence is TGTGCCACCAGCCCGCGATCGGCCCTGGGACAGGGGGCCGCCGGGGAGCTGTTTTTT.

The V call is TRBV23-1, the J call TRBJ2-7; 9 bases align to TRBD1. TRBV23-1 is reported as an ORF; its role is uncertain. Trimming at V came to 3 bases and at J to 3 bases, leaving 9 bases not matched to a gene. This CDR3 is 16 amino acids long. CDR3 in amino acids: CASSHRGRDRDYEQYV. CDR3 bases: TGCGCCAGCAGTCATCGCGGACGGGACAGGGACTACGAGCAGTACGTC.

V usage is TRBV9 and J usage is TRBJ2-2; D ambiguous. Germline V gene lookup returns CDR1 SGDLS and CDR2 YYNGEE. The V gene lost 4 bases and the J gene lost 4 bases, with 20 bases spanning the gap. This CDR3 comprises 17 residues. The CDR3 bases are TGTGCCAGCAGCTCCCCAATTAGTGACATTGGCACCGGGGAGCTGTTTTTT. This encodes CASSSPISDIGTGELFF.

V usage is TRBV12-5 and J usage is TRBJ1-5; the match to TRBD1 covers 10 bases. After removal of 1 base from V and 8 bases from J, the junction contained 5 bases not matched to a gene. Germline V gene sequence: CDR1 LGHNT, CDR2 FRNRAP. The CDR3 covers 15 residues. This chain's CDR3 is CASGLGQGAAEPQHF. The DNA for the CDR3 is TGTGCTAGTGGTTTGGGACAGGGGGCTGCCGAGCCCCAGCATTTT.

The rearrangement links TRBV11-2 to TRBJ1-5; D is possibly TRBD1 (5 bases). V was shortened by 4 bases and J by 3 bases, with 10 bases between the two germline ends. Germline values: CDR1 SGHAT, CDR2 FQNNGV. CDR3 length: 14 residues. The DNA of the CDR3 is TGTGCCAGCAGCTATGGACACTACAATCAGCCCCAGCATTTT. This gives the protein CASSYGHYNQPQHF.

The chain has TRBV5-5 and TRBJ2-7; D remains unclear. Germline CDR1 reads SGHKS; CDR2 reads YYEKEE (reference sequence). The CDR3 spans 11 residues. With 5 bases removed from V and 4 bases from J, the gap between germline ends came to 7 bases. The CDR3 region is CASRGDYEQYF. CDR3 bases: TGTGCCAGCAGAGGAGATTACGAGCAGTACTTC.

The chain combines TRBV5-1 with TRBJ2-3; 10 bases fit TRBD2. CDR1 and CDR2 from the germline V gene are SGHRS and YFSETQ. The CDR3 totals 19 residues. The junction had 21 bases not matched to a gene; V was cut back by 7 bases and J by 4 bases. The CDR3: CASRRSPIEIAGGSDTQYF. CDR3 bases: TGCGCCAGCCGGCGCTCTCCTATCGAAATAGCGGGGGGTTCAGATACGCAGTATTTT.

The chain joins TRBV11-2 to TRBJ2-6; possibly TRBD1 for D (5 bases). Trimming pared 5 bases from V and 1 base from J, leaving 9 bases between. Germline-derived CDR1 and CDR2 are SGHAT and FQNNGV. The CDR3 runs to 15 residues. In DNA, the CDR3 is TGTGCCAGCAGCACGACAGAGTCTGGGGCCAACGTCCTGACTTTC. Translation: CASSTTESGANVLTF.

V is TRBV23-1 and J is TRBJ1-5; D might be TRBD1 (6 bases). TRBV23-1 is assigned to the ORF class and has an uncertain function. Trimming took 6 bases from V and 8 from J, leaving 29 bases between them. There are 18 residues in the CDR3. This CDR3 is CASSQDLGVAGVGEPQHF. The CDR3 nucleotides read TGCGCCAGCAGCCAAGATCTTGGTGTGGCAGGGGTTGGAGAGCCCCAGCATTTT.

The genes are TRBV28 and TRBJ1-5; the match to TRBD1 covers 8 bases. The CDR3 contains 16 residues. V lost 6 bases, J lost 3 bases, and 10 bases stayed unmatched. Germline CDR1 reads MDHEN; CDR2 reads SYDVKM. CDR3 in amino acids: CASSRDRRYDNQPQHF. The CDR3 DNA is TGTGCCAGCAGCCGGGACAGGCGTTATGACAATCAGCCCCAGCATTTT. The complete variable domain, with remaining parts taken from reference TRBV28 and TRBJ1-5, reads DVKVTQSSRYLVKRTGEKVFLECVQDMDHENMFWYRQDPGLGLRLIYFSYDVKMKEKGDIPEGYSVSREKKERFSLILESASTNQTSMYLCASSRDRRYDNQPQHFGDGTRLSIL.

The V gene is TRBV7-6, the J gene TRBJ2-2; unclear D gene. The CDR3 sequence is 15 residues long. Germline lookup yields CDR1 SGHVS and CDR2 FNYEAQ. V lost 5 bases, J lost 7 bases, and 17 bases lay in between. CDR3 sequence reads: CASSPTTSMGGELFF. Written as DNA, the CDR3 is TGTGCCAGCAGCCCCACAACGTCTATGGGCGGGGAGCTGTTTTTT.

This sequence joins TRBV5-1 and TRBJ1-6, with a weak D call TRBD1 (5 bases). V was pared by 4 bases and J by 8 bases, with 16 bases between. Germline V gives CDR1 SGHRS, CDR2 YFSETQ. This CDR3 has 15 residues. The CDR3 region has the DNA TGCGCCAGCAGCCTTGGGGACGGAGGCTATTCACCCCTCCACTTT. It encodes CASSLGDGGYSPLHF.

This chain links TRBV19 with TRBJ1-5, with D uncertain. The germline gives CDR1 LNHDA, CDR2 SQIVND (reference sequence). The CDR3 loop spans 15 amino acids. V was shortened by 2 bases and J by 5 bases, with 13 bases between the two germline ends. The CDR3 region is CASSIRGRWDQPQHF. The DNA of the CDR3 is TGTGCCAGTAGTATACGTGGGCGATGGGATCAGCCCCAGCATTTT.

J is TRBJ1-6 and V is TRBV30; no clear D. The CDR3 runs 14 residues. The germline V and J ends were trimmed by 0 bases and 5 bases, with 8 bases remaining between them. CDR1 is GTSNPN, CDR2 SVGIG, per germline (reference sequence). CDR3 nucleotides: TGTGCCTGGAGTGTCGGGATCAATAATTCACCCCTCCACTTT. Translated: CAWSVGINNSPLHF.

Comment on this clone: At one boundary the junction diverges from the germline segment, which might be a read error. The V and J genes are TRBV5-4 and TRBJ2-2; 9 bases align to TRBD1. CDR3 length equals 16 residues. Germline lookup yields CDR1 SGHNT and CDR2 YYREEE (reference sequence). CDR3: CASSRGTGQDTGELFF. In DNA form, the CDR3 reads TGCGCCAGCAGCCGAGGGACAGGGCAGGACACCGGGGAGCTGTTTTTT.

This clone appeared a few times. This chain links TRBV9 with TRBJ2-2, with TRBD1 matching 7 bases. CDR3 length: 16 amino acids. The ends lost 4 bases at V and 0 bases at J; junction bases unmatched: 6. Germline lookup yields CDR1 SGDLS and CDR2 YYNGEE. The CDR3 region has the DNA TGTGCCAGCAGCACCCGACAGGGACCGAACACCGGGGAGCTGTTTTTT. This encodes CASSTRQGPNTGELFF.

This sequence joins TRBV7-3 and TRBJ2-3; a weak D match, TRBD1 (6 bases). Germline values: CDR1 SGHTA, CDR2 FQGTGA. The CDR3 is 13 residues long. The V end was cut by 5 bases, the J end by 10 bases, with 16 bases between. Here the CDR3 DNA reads TGTGCCAGCAGCGGGGGCCGAAATTACCCGCAGTATTTT. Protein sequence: CASSGGRNYPQYF.

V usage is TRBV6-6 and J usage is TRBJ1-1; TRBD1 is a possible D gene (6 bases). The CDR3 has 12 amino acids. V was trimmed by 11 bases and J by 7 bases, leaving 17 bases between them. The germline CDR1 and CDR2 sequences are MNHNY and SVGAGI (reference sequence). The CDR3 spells CAASRGAGEAFF. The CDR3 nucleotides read TGTGCCGCCTCAAGGGGGGCGGGTGAAGCTTTCTTT.

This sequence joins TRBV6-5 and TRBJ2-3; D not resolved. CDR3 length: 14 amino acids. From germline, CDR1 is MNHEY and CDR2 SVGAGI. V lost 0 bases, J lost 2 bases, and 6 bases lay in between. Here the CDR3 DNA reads TGTGCCAGCAGTTACTCGTTATTCACAGATACGCAGTATTTT. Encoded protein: CASSYSLFTDTQYF.

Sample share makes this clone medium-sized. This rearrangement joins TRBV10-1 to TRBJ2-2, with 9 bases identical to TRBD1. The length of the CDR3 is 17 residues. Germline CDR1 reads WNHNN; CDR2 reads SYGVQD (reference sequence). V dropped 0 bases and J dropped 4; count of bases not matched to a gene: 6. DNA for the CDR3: TGCGCCAGCAGTGAGTCGTTACAGGGGGCTTCCACCGGGGAGCTGTTTTTT. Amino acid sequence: CASSESLQGASTGELFF.